The 12 T cell receptor beta chains reported below all come from one sample, sequenced in a study of control samples from healthy donors and cancer patients (TCRdb year 2020). The protocol used for the library was the immunoSEQ multiplex PCR assay. TCRdb's version of the immuneACCESS table is confined to in-frame rearrangements and falls short of the full clone set. An unresolved V gene accounts for under half of the shortfall where checked; the remainder is of unknown origin. This sample holds approximately 170,000 clones; 80% to 95% were observed only once. 0.68% of the sample goes to the ten largest clones. The source material was blood. The receptors stem from a young woman in good health.

J is TRBJ2-1 and V is TRBV18; TRBD2 is a possible D gene (6 bases). The CDR3 is 13 amino acids. Germline V gene data show CDR1 as KGHSH and CDR2 as LQKENI. V lost 0 bases and J 10 bases, leaving 10 bases between the germline ends. CDR3 sequence reads: CASSPPTEGEQFF. For the CDR3, the DNA is TGTGCCAGCTCACCACCGACGGAGGGGGAGCAGTTCTTC.

The chain couples TRBV21-1 to TRBJ1-5; TRBD1, as called in the table, went unchecked against the DNA. TRBV21-1 is a documented pseudogene. This CDR3 has 14 amino acids. This chain's CDR3 is CASSRGQGGQPQHF. The CDR3 nucleotides are TGTGCCAGCAGCAGGGGACAGGGAGGTCAGCCCCAGCATTTT.

Points on this clone: The sample has other DNA sequences that encode this CDR3 too. V and J are TRBV20-1 and TRBJ1-2; TRBD1 is a possible D gene (5 bases). The CDR3 contains 11 residues. Trimming removed 6 bases at V and 5 bases at J, with 10 bases between. Germline CDR1 DFQATT, CDR2 SNEGSKA (reference sequence). Written as DNA, the CDR3 is TGCAGTGCCAGGGCCGGATATGGCTACACCTTC. This codes for CSARAGYGYTF.

This chain uses TRBV28 with TRBJ1-5; no definite D call. The CDR3 has 15 residues. V was trimmed by 2 bases and J by 0 bases, leaving 8 bases between them. The V gene's germline CDR1 is MDHEN and CDR2 SYDVKM. CDR3 bases: TGTGCCAGCAGTTTAAGCCTTTATAGCAATCAGCCCCAGCATTTT. Amino acid sequence: CASSLSLYSNQPQHF. Complete variable domain (other parts from reference TRBV28 and TRBJ1-5): DVKVTQSSRYLVKRTGEKVFLECVQDMDHENMFWYRQDPGLGLRLIYFSYDVKMKEKGDIPEGYSVSREKKERFSLILESASTNQTSMYLCASSLSLYSNQPQHFGDGTRLSIL.

V gene TRBV7-9 combines with J gene TRBJ1-1; no clear D. CDR1 SEHNR and CDR2 FQNEAQ come from the germline V gene (reference sequence). The CDR3 has 19 residues. The V end was cut by 2 bases, the J end by 0 bases, with 22 bases between. CDR3 sequence reads: CASSLLALGGFGLNTEAFF. The CDR3 coding sequence is TGTGCCAGCAGCTTACTGGCGTTGGGCGGATTCGGATTGAACACTGAAGCTTTCTTT.

The chain links TRBV9 to TRBJ2-1; 7 positions agree with TRBD2. CDR1 SGDLS and CDR2 YYNGEE come from the germline V gene. This CDR3 is built from 11 residues. V was pared by 3 bases and J by 9 bases, with 0 bases of the junction left unmatched. This CDR3 reads CASSAGGEQFF. CDR3 DNA sequence: TGTGCCAGCAGCGCGGGGGGTGAGCAGTTCTTC.

The V gene is TRBV14, the J gene TRBJ2-3; 12 bases fit TRBD2. The CDR3 runs to 19 residues. The germline CDR1 and CDR2 sequences are SGHDN and FVKESK. V shed 0 bases, J shed 6 bases, and the junction held 13 bases outside the gene matches. CDR3 protein: CASSQEATSGSEQPDTQYF. As DNA, the CDR3 is TGTGCCAGCAGCCAAGAGGCGACTAGCGGGAGTGAACAACCGGATACGCAGTATTTT. Filled out from reference TRBV14 and TRBJ2-3, the complete variable domain reads EAGVTQFPSHSVIEKGQTVTLRCDPISGHDNLYWYRRVMGKEIKFLLHFVKESKQDESGMPNNRFLAERTGGTYSTLKVQPAELEDSGVYFCASSQEATSGSEQPDTQYFGPGTRLTVL.

The chain couples TRBV5-6 to TRBJ1-2, with unresolved D. There are 14 residues in the CDR3. V gave up 5 bases and J gave up 2 bases, with 13 bases separating them. Looked up from germline, CDR1 is SGHDT and CDR2 is YYEEEE. The CDR3 spells CASRLPRENYGYTF. DNA of the CDR3: TGTGCCAGCAGGCTTCCCCGGGAGAACTATGGCTACACCTTC.

The chain recombines TRBV10-3 with TRBJ2-1, with 8 bases identical to TRBD2. The CDR3 extends over 16 amino acids. CDR1 and CDR2 from the germline V gene are ENHRY and SYGVKD. The V and J ends lost 2 bases and 8 bases, in that order; junction bases with no gene match: 11. The CDR3 DNA follows: TGTGCCATCAGTGAGGGGAAGCGGGAGAGGGGAGATGAGCAGTTCTTC. Translated: CAISEGKRERGDEQFF.

The V call is TRBV24-1, the J call TRBJ2-1, with D uncertain. Germline V CDR1 and CDR2: KGHDR, SFDVKD. CDR3 size: 14 residues. Between the trimmed V and J ends, which lost 3 bases and 1 base, there was a span of 6 bases. CDR3 sequence: CATSDMQSYNEQFF. CDR3 nucleotide sequence: TGTGCCACCAGTGATATGCAGTCCTACAATGAGCAGTTCTTC.

The chain joins TRBV18 to TRBJ2-1, with 7 bases aligning to TRBD2. Trimming took 2 bases from V and 0 from J; bases not matched to a gene: 13. The CDR3 contains 19 residues. CDR1 is KGHSH, CDR2 LQKENI, per germline. In DNA, the CDR3 is TGTGCCAGCTCACCATTCTCCAGCGGGGCCCCCAGCTCCTACAATGAGCAGTTCTTC. It codes for CASSPFSSGAPSSYNEQFF.

The chain recombines TRBV28 with TRBJ2-7, with a weak D call TRBD2 (6 bases). CDR3 length equals 15 residues. Germline V lookup: CDR1 MDHEN, CDR2 SYDVKM. Trimming took off 5 bases at V and 0 bases at J, with 14 bases between the two ends. The CDR3 here is CASSAPGLSSYEQYF. Written as DNA, the CDR3 is TGTGCCAGCAGTGCCCCGGGACTGAGCTCCTACGAGCAGTACTTC.